Listed here is a single TCR beta chain. Its antigen remains unidentified. These data are taken from a study of T cell repertoires in cytomegalovirus infection. Germline-derived CDR1 and CDR2 are SGHDN and FVKESK. Trimming cost V 0 bases and J 2 bases, with 15 bases left between them. The CDR3 covers 17 residues. TCRdb re-called the reads with MiXCR, one entry per CDR3 protein. The profile shows more than 45,000 distinct CDR3 sequences, around 18% of them singletons. The source is a human donor in good health (CMV status not recorded). Some clones in this sample may be carry-over from other donors' samples. J is TRBJ2-3 and V is TRBV14; perhaps D is TRBD1 or TRBD2 (5 bases each). The sequenced sample was CD8+ T cells from cultured PBMCs, obtained from culture after CMV antigen stimulation. Here the CDR3 reads CASSQESLGPTTDTQYF. The CDR3 DNA is TGTGCCAGCAGCCAAGAATCCCTGGGACCAACCACAGATACGCAGTATTTT.